These 16 T cell receptor beta chains were sequenced from one sample in a study of cytomegalovirus exposure and HLA in healthy donors. The study ran its PCR with 60 Vbeta and 13 Jbeta primers. Libraries were prepared by immunoSEQ multiplex PCR; TCRdb keeps only in-frame clonotypes and omits some of them. Here the sample spans about 170,000 clones, 77% being singletons. The sample was PBMCs. Every receptor here comes from a woman in her thirties in good health and CMV-seropositive.

This rearrangement joins TRBV4-1 to TRBJ2-3, with 8 bases fitting TRBD2. Germline CDR1 and CDR2: MGHRA and YSYEKL. There are 14 residues in the CDR3. The ends lost 3 bases at V and 4 bases at J; junction bases unmatched: 3. CDR3 sequence reads: CASSHPGGADTQYF. The CDR3 DNA reads TGCGCCAGCAGCCACCCCGGGGGGGCAGATACGCAGTATTTT.

This clone was observed a handful of times. This chain joins TRBV19 and TRBJ2-7, with D perhaps TRBD2 (6 bases). CDR1 and CDR2 from the germline V gene are LNHDA and SQIVND (reference sequence). CDR3 length: 14 residues. Trimming removed 3 bases at V and 0 bases at J, with 9 bases between. CDR3 residues: CASSMGSGSYEQYF. Here the CDR3 DNA reads TGTGCCAGTAGTATGGGTAGCGGCTCCTACGAGCAGTACTTC.

The V call is TRBV30, the J call TRBJ1-5; a possible D gene is TRBD1 (6 bases). CDR3 length equals 16 residues. Germline CDR1 GTSNPN, CDR2 SVGIG (reference sequence). V lost 0 bases and J lost 5, with 17 bases in between. The CDR3: CAWSVYGRGKDQPQHF. CDR3 coding DNA: TGTGCCTGGAGTGTATATGGCAGGGGAAAGGATCAGCCCCAGCATTTT.

The V gene is TRBV2, the J gene TRBJ2-7, with a possible D match to TRBD1 (5 bases). CDR1 SNHLY and CDR2 FYNNEI come from the germline V gene. Trimming took 3 bases from V and 8 from J, leaving 8 bases between them. The CDR3 contains 11 residues. The CDR3 spells CASSESGKQYF. CDR3 nucleotides: TGTGCCAGCAGTGAGTCAGGGAAGCAGTACTTC.

The chain links TRBV9 to TRBJ1-2, with D hard to call. Germline values: CDR1 SGDLS, CDR2 YYNGEE. Trimming stripped 4 bases from V and 2 bases from J, with 3 bases between. The CDR3 has 11 amino acids. CDR3 amino acids: CASSLNYGYTF. The CDR3 DNA reads TGTGCCAGCAGCCTAAACTATGGCTACACCTTC.

The J gene is TRBJ1-3, the V gene TRBV5-1; D remains unclear. The V and J ends lost 5 bases and 3 bases respectively, with 9 bases between them. The CDR3 is made up of 13 amino acids. From germline, CDR1 is SGHRS and CDR2 YFSETQ. The DNA of the CDR3 is TGCGCCAGCAGGAGGGATCTTGGAAACACCATATATTTT. The encoded protein is CASRRDLGNTIYF.

The V and J genes are TRBV19 and TRBJ2-3; 8 positions agree with TRBD1. V lost 7 bases to trimming and J lost 2 bases; unmatched junction nucleotides: 8. The CDR3 sequence is 15 residues long. Looked up from germline, CDR1 is LNHDA and CDR2 is SQIVND (reference sequence). CDR3 protein: CASTRTGSFTDTQYF. DNA of the CDR3: TGTGCCAGTACTAGGACAGGGAGTTTCACAGATACGCAGTATTTT.

This clone was recorded a few times. The chain combines TRBV29-1 with TRBJ2-1; possibly TRBD1 for D (5 bases). Germline V lookup: CDR1 SQVTM, CDR2 ANQGSEA. This CDR3 has 12 amino acids. V shed 0 bases and J shed 15 bases, with 15 bases lying between them. The CDR3 bases are TGCAGCGTTGAAGATCCCGGCAGGGTAAGGTTCTTC. It translates to CSVEDPGRVRFF.

This clone came up once. The rearrangement uses TRBV28 and TRBJ1-1; 7 bases agree with TRBD1. The V segment lost 5 bases and the J segment 0 bases; nucleotides outside the gene matches: 6. This CDR3 region has 15 residues. In germline, CDR1 is MDHEN, CDR2 SYDVKM. CDR3 residues: CASSTYRGVNTEAFF. The CDR3 nucleotides read TGTGCCAGCAGTACATACAGGGGAGTGAACACTGAAGCTTTCTTT.

J is TRBJ2-2 and V is TRBV12-5; tentative D call: TRBD2 (6 bases). Trimming left V 2 bases short and J 3 bases short, with 22 bases between. The CDR3 sequence is 19 residues long. CDR1 LGHNT and CDR2 FRNRAP come from the germline V gene. The DNA for the CDR3 is TGTGCTAGTGGTTTGACCCTTGGGACGGGGGTATGGGACACCGGGGAGCTGTTTTTT. It codes for CASGLTLGTGVWDTGELFF.

This clone has a handful of counts. The CDR3 sequence is CASSVLAESYEQYF. Here the CDR3 DNA reads TGTGCCAGCAGTGTTCTAGCGGAGTCCTACGAGCAGTACTTC. This chain connects TRBV9 to TRBJ2-7, with 7 positions matching TRBD2. The length of the CDR3 is 14 residues. Germline V CDR1 and CDR2: SGDLS, YYNGEE. Germline trimming cut 5 bases from V and 1 base from J; bases unmatched to any gene: 6.

The chain uses TRBV28 and TRBJ1-2; TRBD1 aligns across 8 bases. The V gene's germline CDR1 is MDHEN and CDR2 SYDVKM. V dropped 8 bases and J dropped 7; count of bases not matched to a gene: 6. The CDR3 has 12 residues. The DNA for the CDR3 is TGTGCCAGCGGCGACAGGGGTAGTGGCTACACCTTC. Translation gives CASGDRGSGYTF.

The CDR3 region is CASSLAASSYNEQFF. CDR3 coding DNA: TGTGCCAGCAGCTTAGCGGCAAGCTCCTACAATGAGCAGTTCTTC. V and J are TRBV7-9 and TRBJ2-1; D is uncertain. Trimming removed 0 bases from V and 0 bases from J, with 6 bases in between. CDR3 size: 15 residues. Germline CDR1 is SEHNR and CDR2 is FQNEAQ (reference sequence).

This chain joins TRBV5-4 and TRBJ2-1, with a tentative D call TRBD2 (6 bases). The CDR3 extends over 15 amino acids. In germline, CDR1 is SGHNT, CDR2 YYREEE (reference sequence). Trimming cost V 0 bases and J 8 bases, with 15 bases left between them. Written as DNA, the CDR3 is TGTGCCAGCAGCTTGGGACCGGGAGTTTTGGATGAGCAGTTCTTC. Translation: CASSLGPGVLDEQFF.

In this sample, this clone turned up a few times. The chain employs TRBV6-5 and TRBJ1-1; perhaps TRBD1 as D (6 bases). Germline CDR1 reads MNHEY; CDR2 reads SVGAGI. V was clipped by 2 bases and J by 4 bases, with 11 bases between them. The length of the CDR3 is 14 residues. The chain's CDR3 is CASSYEAGATEAFF. DNA for the CDR3: TGTGCCAGCAGTTACGAGGCAGGGGCCACTGAAGCTTTCTTT.

The chain carries TRBV2 and TRBJ2-6; D may be TRBD1 (7 bases). The germline V and J ends were trimmed by 3 bases and 2 bases, with 11 bases remaining between them. Germline loops: CDR1 SNHLY, CDR2 FYNNEI. CDR3 size: 16 residues. CDR3 coding DNA: TGTGCCAGCAGTGAGTCCAGGGGGGCTGGGGCCAACGTCCTGACTTTC. Its translation: CASSESRGAGANVLTF.